Presented here are 19 T cell receptor beta chains from one specimen sequenced in a study of post-analysis software for immune sequencing data. Study-level findings and limits: Four or five TRBV segments, TRBV5-6, TRBV5-1 and TRBV20-1 among them, were found more frequent in patients than controls.

Prepared TCR beta cDNA libraries contained unique molecular identifiers. Using its own MiXCR run on the PCR reads, TCRdb lists one record per CDR3 protein. The sample comprises roughly 400,000 distinct CDR3 sequences, roughly 38% of which are singletons, and about 8% rests with the top ten. Their target antigens are unknown. Sequencing was performed on blood. Receptors originate from a girl aged 2 to 9 with multiple sclerosis.

V gene TRBV6-2 or TRBV6-3 combines with J gene TRBJ1-2; D uncertain. The CDR3 runs 15 residues. V lost 2 bases and J lost 3, with 13 bases in between. Germline V gene lookup returns CDR1 MNHEY and CDR2 SVGEGT. The CDR3 DNA reads as TGTGCCAGCAGTTACCGTTCTTTCGATCACTATGGCTACACCTTC. It is translated as CASSYRSFDHYGYTF.

The V call is TRBV9, the J call TRBJ1-2; 9 bases match TRBD1. This CDR3 region has 13 residues. Germline assignment: CDR1 SGDLS and CDR2 YYNGEE. Trimming removed 0 bases from V and 8 bases from J; junction bases left unmatched: 2. The CDR3: CASSVGDRDGYTF. CDR3 in DNA: TGTGCCAGCAGCGTAGGGGACAGGGACGGCTACACCTTC. The variable domain in full, with the rest retrieved from reference TRBV9 and TRBJ1-2, is DSGVTQTPKHLITATGQRVTLRCSPRSGDLSVYWYQQSLDQGLQFLIQYYNGEERAKGNILERFSAQQFPDLHSELNLSSLELGDSALYFCASSVGDRDGYTFGSGTRLTVV.

Points on this clonotype: Since the CDR3 does not end with the conserved phenylalanine or tryptophan, this likely comes from a read error. The chain employs TRBV5-1 and TRBJ2-3, with a possible D match to TRBD1 (6 bases). The end of the DNA aligns better with TRBJ1-5, so the J call may be wrong. The CDR3 extends over 15 amino acids. From germline, CDR1 is SGHRS and CDR2 YFSETQ. The chain's CDR3 is CASSQRTWDTDTQHV. The CDR3 DNA follows: TGCGCCAGCAGCCAGCGGACATGGGACACAGATACGCAGCATGTT.

This clonotype was picked up a small number of times. The chain carries TRBV20-1 and TRBJ2-6; weak D call: TRBD2 (5 bases). The CDR3 runs 13 residues. The germline gives CDR1 DFQATT, CDR2 SNEGSKA (reference sequence). V gave up 3 bases and J gave up 2 bases, with 5 bases separating them. The CDR3 region is CSARRAGANVLTF. In DNA, the CDR3 is TGCAGTGCTAGGAGGGCTGGGGCCAACGTCCTGACTTTC.

In its sample, this clonotype was seen a few times. The junction and the germline gene differ at one end; a read error may be behind it. The rearrangement uses TRBV20-1 and TRBJ2-1; D remains ambiguous. Germline V gives CDR1 DFQATT, CDR2 SNEGSKA (reference sequence). The CDR3 totals 11 residues. The CDR3 coding sequence is TGCAGTGTCAGCACCTACAATGAGCGGTTCTTC. Its translation is CSVSTYNERFF.

The chain carries TRBV20-1 and TRBJ2-1; tentative D call: TRBD1 (6 bases). V was pared by 0 bases and J by 2 bases, with 14 bases between. Germline CDR1 and CDR2: DFQATT and SNEGSKA (reference sequence). The CDR3 has 16 amino acids. In nucleotides, the CDR3 is TGCAGTGCTAGAGATCCTCAGGGGATTGCCTACAATGAGCAGTTCTTC. Protein sequence: CSARDPQGIAYNEQFF.

This clonotype has a handful of counts. The genes are TRBV3-1 and TRBJ1-4, with 7 bases lining up with TRBD1. There are 17 residues in the CDR3. After removal of 2 bases from V and 6 bases from J, the junction contained 12 bases not matched to a gene. Per germline, CDR1 LGHDT and CDR2 YNNKEL (reference sequence). CDR3 loop: CASSQPRVWTGDEKLFF. The CDR3 nucleotides read TGTGCCAGCAGCCAACCAAGGGTTTGGACAGGCGATGAAAAACTGTTTTTT.

This sequence joins TRBV4-1 and TRBJ1-4; D perhaps matches TRBD1 (5 bases). The CDR3 extends over 17 amino acids. The ends were cut back, 4 bases at V and 6 bases at J, with 21 bases in the middle. The germline V gene encodes CDR1 MGHRA and CDR2 YSYEKL. CDR3 sequence reads: CASSRTVQGQRDEKLFF. The CDR3 bases are TGCGCCAGCAGCCGCACCGTCCAAGGACAACGGGATGAAAAACTGTTTTTT.

This clonotype has a handful of counts. V usage is TRBV7-3 and J usage is TRBJ1-2; 7 bases align to TRBD1. Germline lookup yields CDR1 SGHTA and CDR2 FQGTGA. The trim removed 0 bases at V and 4 bases at J, leaving 14 bases unmatched. The CDR3 is 18 residues long. The CDR3: CASSLTPGQTRNSYGYTF. The CDR3 nucleotides read TGTGCCAGCAGCTTAACTCCGGGACAGACCAGAAATAGCTATGGCTACACCTTC.

The chain uses TRBV7-9 and TRBJ1-4; 9 nucleotides match TRBD1. The CDR3 has 15 amino acids. Germline V gives CDR1 SEHNR, CDR2 FQNEAQ (reference sequence). Germline trimming cut 5 bases from V and 7 bases from J; bases unmatched to any gene: 8. CDR3 in DNA: TGTGCCAGCAGCGATCCGGGACAGGGAGGTGAAAAACTGTTTTTT. This encodes CASSDPGQGGEKLFF. The whole variable domain, filled in from reference TRBV7-9 and TRBJ1-4, reads DTGVSQNPRHKITKRGQNVTFRCDPISEHNRLYWYRQTLGQGPEFLTYFQNEAQLEKSRLLSDRFSAERPKGSFSTLEIQRTEQGDSAMYLCASSDPGQGGEKLFFGSGTQLSVL.

This clonotype was counted at least ten times. CDR3 sequence reads: CASSPGTVNTEAFF. CDR3 bases: TGTGCCAGCAGTCCCGGGACGGTGAACACTGAAGCTTTCTTT. The V call is TRBV11-1, the J call TRBJ1-1; D perhaps matches TRBD1 (5 bases). CDR1 and CDR2 (germline): SGHAT, FQDESV (reference sequence). This CDR3 has 14 amino acids. Trimming left V 6 bases short and J 0 bases short, with 11 bases between.

The chain is built from TRBV6-5 and TRBJ1-2, with 7 bases aligning to TRBD1. Germline V gene data show CDR1 as MNHEY and CDR2 as SVGAGI. The CDR3 has 15 residues. Losses at the gene ends were 0 bases for V and 1 base for J; bases not matched to a gene: 2. The CDR3 loop is CASSYSAGGNYGYTF. CDR3 coding DNA: TGTGCCAGCAGTTACTCGGCAGGGGGTAACTATGGCTACACCTTC.

In this sample, this clonotype turned up a few times. The V call is TRBV12-3 or TRBV12-4, the J call TRBJ2-3, with a tentative D call TRBD1 (6 bases). This CDR3 has 14 residues. V was clipped by 6 bases and J by 11 bases, with 21 bases between them. CDR3 coding DNA: TGTGCCAGCAGCCAACAGGGTTTCCCGGTCTGGCAGTATTTT. Translated, it gives CASSQQGFPVWQYF.

The sample holds a few counts of this clonotype. The chain links TRBV7-2 to TRBJ1-2, with D unclear. V lost 5 bases and J lost 2, with 12 bases in between. The V gene's germline CDR1 is SGHTA and CDR2 FQGNSA. The length of the CDR3 is 14 residues. The CDR3 bases are TGTGCCAGCAGCCAAACGTCGGAGAACTATGGCTACACCTTC. It yields the protein CASSQTSENYGYTF.

The chain is built from TRBV28 and TRBJ1-2, with D perhaps TRBD1 (5 bases). The germline V and J ends were trimmed by 5 bases and 5 bases, with 12 bases remaining between them. The CDR3 has 13 amino acids. CDR1 is MDHEN and CDR2 is SYDVKM in the germline V gene. This CDR3 is CASSVQGIYGYTF. DNA of the CDR3: TGTGCCAGCAGTGTCCAGGGAATTTATGGCTACACCTTC.

This chain uses TRBV27 with TRBJ2-1; D might be TRBD2 (7 bases). V gave up 2 bases and J gave up 5 bases, with 16 bases separating them. This CDR3 is 16 amino acids long. Germline CDR1 reads MNHEY; CDR2 reads SMNVEV (reference sequence). In nucleotides, the CDR3 is TGTGCCAGCAGTTTAACAGGGACTATACGAAACAATGAGCAGTTCTTC. Its translation: CASSLTGTIRNNEQFF.

This clonotype was counted a few times. The chain is built from TRBV5-1 and TRBJ1-2; 8 bases line up with TRBD1. V lost 0 bases and J lost 8; bases outside the gene matches: 9. The CDR3 extends over 15 amino acids. Germline V gene lookup returns CDR1 SGHRS and CDR2 YFSETQ. For the CDR3, the DNA is TGCGCCAGCAGCTTGGTCGGACAGGGATCGGGAGGCTACACCTTC. It codes for CASSLVGQGSGGYTF.

There are many counts of this clonotype. The chain couples TRBV20-1 to TRBJ1-2; the D gene is possibly TRBD1 (6 bases). Trimming stripped 3 bases from V and 7 bases from J, with 21 bases between. Germline CDR1 DFQATT, CDR2 SNEGSKA (reference sequence). CDR3 length: 15 amino acids. The CDR3 DNA is TGCAGTGCTAGGGAAGGGGGGCAGGGTTTATCTGGCTACACCTTC. This sequence encodes CSAREGGQGLSGYTF.

In its sample, this clonotype was seen many times. This may arise from a read error, as a much more abundant clone is one base away. The genes are TRBV28 and TRBJ2-1, with 8 bases aligning to TRBD2. CDR3 length: 16 residues. The germline CDR1 and CDR2 sequences are MDHEN and SYDVKM. V gave up 5 bases and J gave up 9 bases; unmatched junction bases: 15. CDR3 nucleotides: TGTGCCAGCAGTCCAAGGGTACGGGCGGGAGGCTCTGAGCAGTTCTTC. This translates into CASSPRVRAGGSEQFF.